The entry that follows covers one T cell receptor (beta chain) sequence. This entry comes from a study of blood T cell repertoires in COVID-19. Overall study: Collection of acute and convalescent COVID-19 samples took place in the United States, Italy and Spain. PBMCs, B-cell-depleted T cells, or T cells provided the cDNA or gDNA that made up the material.

As originally analysed: Quantification of nucleated cells was approximated via reference gene primer amplification. The method was immunoSEQ multiplex PCR; TCRdb's version includes in-frame clones alone and lacks a portion of them. That table gives V, J and clone size, and the DNA gave D and trimming. The repertoire holds about 310,000 clones, with about nine tenths as singletons. Germline CDR1 is SNHLY and CDR2 is FYNNEI. V lost 6 bases, J lost 5 bases, and 12 bases stayed unmatched. The CDR3 length is 16 residues. Input material: peripheral blood. The chain couples TRBV2 to TRBJ2-3, with TRBD2 matching over 9 bases. This sequence originates from a man aged 45-65 years with active or convalescent COVID-19. CDR3 coding DNA: TGTGCCAGCAGGTCCGAACCTAGCGGGATAAAAGATACGCAGTATTTT. It encodes CASRSEPSGIKDTQYF.